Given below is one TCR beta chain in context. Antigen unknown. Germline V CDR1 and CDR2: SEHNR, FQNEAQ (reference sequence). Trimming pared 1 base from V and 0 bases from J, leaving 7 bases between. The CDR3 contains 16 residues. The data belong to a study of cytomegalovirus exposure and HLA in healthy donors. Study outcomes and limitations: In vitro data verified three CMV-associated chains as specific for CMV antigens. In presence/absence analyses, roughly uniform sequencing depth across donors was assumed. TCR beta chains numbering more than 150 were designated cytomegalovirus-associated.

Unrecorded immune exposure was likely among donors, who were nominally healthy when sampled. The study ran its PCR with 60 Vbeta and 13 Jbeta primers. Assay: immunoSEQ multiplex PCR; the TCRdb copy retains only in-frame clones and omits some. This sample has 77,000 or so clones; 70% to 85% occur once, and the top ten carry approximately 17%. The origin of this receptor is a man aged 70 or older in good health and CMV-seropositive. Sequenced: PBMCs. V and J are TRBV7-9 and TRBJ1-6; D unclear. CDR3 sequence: CASSLEVSSYNSPLHF. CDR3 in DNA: TGTGCCAGCAGCTTAGAAGTGAGCTCCTATAATTCACCCCTCCACTTT. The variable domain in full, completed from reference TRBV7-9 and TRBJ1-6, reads DTGVSQNPRHKITKRGQNVTFRCDPISEHNRLYWYRQTLGQGPEFLTYFQNEAQLEKSRLLSDRFSAERPKGSFSTLEIQRTEQGDSAMYLCASSLEVSSYNSPLHFGNGTRLTVT.